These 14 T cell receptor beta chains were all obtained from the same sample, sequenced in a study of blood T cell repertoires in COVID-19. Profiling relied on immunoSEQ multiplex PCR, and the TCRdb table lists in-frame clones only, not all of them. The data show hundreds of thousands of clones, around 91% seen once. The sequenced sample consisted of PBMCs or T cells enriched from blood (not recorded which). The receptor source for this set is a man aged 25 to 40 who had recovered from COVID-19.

The CDR3 loop reads CASSDQIQGSYNEQFF. The CDR3 coding sequence is TGTGCCAGCAGTGACCAAATTCAGGGATCCTACAATGAGCAGTTCTTC. The genes are TRBV6-1 and TRBJ2-1; D may be TRBD1 (5 bases). The CDR3 is 16 amino acids. Germline values: CDR1 MNHNS, CDR2 SASEGT. The V end was cut by 3 bases, the J end by 1 base, with 13 bases between.

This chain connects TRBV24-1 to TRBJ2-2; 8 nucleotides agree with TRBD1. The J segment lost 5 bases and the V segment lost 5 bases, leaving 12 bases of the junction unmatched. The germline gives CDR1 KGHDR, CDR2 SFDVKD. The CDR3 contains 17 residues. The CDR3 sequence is CATSVIGGTGKTGELFF. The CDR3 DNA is TGTGCCACCAGTGTTATTGGTGGGACAGGAAAGACCGGGGAGCTGTTTTTT.

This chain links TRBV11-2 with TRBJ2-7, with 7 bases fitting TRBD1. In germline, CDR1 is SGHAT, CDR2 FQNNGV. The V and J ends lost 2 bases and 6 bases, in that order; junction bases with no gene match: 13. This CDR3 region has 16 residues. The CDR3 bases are TGTGCCAGCAGCTTAACGGCCAGGGGGAGAACTCGCGAGCAGTACTTC. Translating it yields CASSLTARGRTREQYF.

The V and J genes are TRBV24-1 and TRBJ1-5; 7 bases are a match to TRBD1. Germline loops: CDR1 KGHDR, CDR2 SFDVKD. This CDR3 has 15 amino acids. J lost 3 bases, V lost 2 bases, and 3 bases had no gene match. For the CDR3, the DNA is TGTGCCACCAGTGATTCGGGACAGATCAATCAGCCCCAGCATTTT. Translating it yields CATSDSGQINQPQHF.

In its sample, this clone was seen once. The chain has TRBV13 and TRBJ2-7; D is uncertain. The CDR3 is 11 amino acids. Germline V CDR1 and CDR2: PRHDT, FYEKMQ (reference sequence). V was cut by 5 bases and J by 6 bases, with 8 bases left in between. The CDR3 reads CASSTRSEQYF. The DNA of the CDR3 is TGTGCCAGCAGCACGCGGAGCGAGCAGTACTTC.

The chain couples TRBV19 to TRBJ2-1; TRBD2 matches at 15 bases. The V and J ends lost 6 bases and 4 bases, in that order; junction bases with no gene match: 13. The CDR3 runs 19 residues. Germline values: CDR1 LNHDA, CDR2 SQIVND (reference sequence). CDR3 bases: TGTGCCAGTAGCGTCGGACTAGCGGGAGGGTACACGCTATACAATGAGCAGTTCTTC. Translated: CASSVGLAGGYTLYNEQFF.

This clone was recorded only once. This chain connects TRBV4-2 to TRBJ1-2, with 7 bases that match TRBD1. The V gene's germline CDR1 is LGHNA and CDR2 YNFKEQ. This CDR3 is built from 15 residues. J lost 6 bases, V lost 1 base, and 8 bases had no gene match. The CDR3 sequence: CASSQGSGQADGYTF. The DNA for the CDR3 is TGTGCCAGCAGCCAAGGATCCGGACAGGCGGATGGCTACACCTTC.

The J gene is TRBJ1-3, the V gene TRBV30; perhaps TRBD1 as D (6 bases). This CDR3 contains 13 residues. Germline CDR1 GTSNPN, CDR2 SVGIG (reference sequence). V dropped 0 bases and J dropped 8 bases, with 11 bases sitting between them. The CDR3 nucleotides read TGTGCCTGGAGTGTACTGGGGGCGGACACCATATATTTT. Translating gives CAWSVLGADTIYF.

The CDR3 DNA reads TGTGCCAGCAGCCTCTTAGCGGGGACCTACGAGCAGTACTTC. It codes for CASSLLAGTYEQYF. The chain has TRBV7-8 and TRBJ2-7; the match to TRBD2 covers 8 bases. Germline V gene lookup returns CDR1 SGHVS and CDR2 FQNEAQ. CDR3 length: 14 residues. Germline trimming cut 5 bases from V and 2 bases from J; bases unmatched to any gene: 5.

For the CDR3, the DNA is TGTGCCAGCAGCCGGGACAGGGTCACTGAAGCTTTCTTT. It encodes CASSRDRVTEAFF. The chain uses TRBV12-3 or TRBV12-4 and TRBJ1-1; 9 bases line up with TRBD1. This CDR3 contains 13 residues. V lost 6 bases, J lost 4 bases, and 3 bases stayed unmatched.

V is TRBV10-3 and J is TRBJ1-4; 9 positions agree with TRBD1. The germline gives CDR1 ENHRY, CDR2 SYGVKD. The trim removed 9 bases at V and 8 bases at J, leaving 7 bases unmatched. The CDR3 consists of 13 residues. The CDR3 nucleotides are TGTGCCATTGGGGCTGGACAGGGGGAAAAACTGTTTTTT. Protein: CAIGAGQGEKLFF.

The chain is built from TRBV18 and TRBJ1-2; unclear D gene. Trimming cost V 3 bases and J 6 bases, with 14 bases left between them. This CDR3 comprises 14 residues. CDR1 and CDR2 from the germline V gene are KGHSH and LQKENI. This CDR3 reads CASSPEPDYHGYTF. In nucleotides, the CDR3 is TGTGCCAGCTCACCTGAGCCCGACTACCATGGCTACACCTTC.

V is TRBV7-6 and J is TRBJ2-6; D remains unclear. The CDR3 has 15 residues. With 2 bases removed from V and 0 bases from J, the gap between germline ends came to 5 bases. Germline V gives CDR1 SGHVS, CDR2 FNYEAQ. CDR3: CASSLTLSGANVLTF. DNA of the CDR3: TGTGCCAGCAGCTTAACTCTCTCTGGGGCCAACGTCCTGACTTTC.

The CDR3 nucleotides are TGTGCCAGCAGTGAATCAGGGATCGTCTACGAGCAGTACTTC. This gives the protein CASSESGIVYEQYF. The chain joins TRBV2 to TRBJ2-7, with D possibly being TRBD1 (5 bases). Germline V gene sequence: CDR1 SNHLY, CDR2 FYNNEI. Between the trimmed V and J ends, which lost 2 bases and 3 bases, there was a span of 11 bases. This CDR3 spans 14 amino acids.